This note documents a single TCR beta chain sequence. This entry comes from a study of shared clonotypes between healthy human individuals. Looking at the study overall: The composition of the donors was a couple of women and three men aged 18 to 49.

The assay was immunoSEQ multiplex PCR, and TCRdb's table has in-frame clones only and misses some. Of 2 million to 2.5 million clones listed, around 90% are singletons. V was shortened by 0 bases and J by 9 bases, with 9 bases between the two germline ends. CDR1 is MNHEY, CDR2 SMNVEV, per germline (reference sequence). This CDR3 is built from 13 residues. This chain links TRBV27 with TRBJ1-5, with unresolved D. Specimen: naive CD4+ T cells from PBMCs. Regarding subset: CD45RA+ positively selected. The source is a man aged 18 to 30 in good health. Some clones in this sample may be carry-over from other donors' samples. CDR3 nucleotides: TGTGCCAGCAGTTTATCGGTCGGCCTGCCCCAGCATTTT. Translating gives CASSLSVGLPQHF.